This TCR beta chain was captured by sequencing in a study of CD4 T cells in relation to SARS-CoV-2 and coronaviruses. The germline gives CDR1 SEHNR, CDR2 FQNEAQ (reference sequence). The V end was cut by 1 base, the J end by 0 bases, with 10 bases between. There are 16 residues in the CDR3. Assay: immunoSEQ multiplex PCR; the TCRdb copy retains only in-frame clones and omits some. The sample records about 35,000 clones, approximately 83% being singletons. This clone was seen a handful of times. Its antigen remains unidentified. The genes are TRBV7-9 and TRBJ1-3; D is ambiguous. Specimen: naive CD4+ T cells from PBMCs, cultured in vitro. Noted subset: naive CD4+ T cells isolated by negative enrichment. The sequence was collected from an adult with COVID-19. The CDR3 reads CASSLVVSDSGNTIYF. In DNA form, the CDR3 reads TGTGCCAGCAGCTTAGTTGTTTCGGACTCTGGAAACACCATATATTTT. Supplemented by reference TRBV7-9 and TRBJ1-3, the full variable domain reads DTGVSQNPRHKITKRGQNVTFRCDPISEHNRLYWYRQTLGQGPEFLTYFQNEAQLEKSRLLSDRFSAERPKGSFSTLEIQRTEQGDSAMYLCASSLVVSDSGNTIYFGEGSWLTVV.